A single sample is the source of the 24 T cell receptor beta chains below, sequenced in a study of post-analysis software for immune sequencing data (dated by TCRdb to about 2015). Beyond this particular receptor, the publication reports: Patients showed significantly higher frequencies than controls for about 5 TRBV segments, among them TRBV5-6, TRBV5-1 and TRBV20-1.

The method was PCR. This sample was sequenced with an Illumina HiSeq 2500. To reduce PCR and sequencing biases, unique molecular identifiers were built into the TCR beta cDNA libraries. TCRdb reran the public reads through fastp at Q25 and MiXCR, keeping productive beta chains. Every CDR3 protein is listed once, alongside the most common genes and DNA of its rows. In all, the sample holds 650,000 to 850,000 distinct CDR3 sequences, and approximately 57% of those were seen once. The ten most abundant clones make up under 6% of the sample. The antigens for these receptors are not known. Sequenced input: blood. Receptor source: a girl aged 10 to 17 with multiple sclerosis.

The CDR3 reads CASSLDQGVGEQYF. The CDR3 DNA reads as TGTGCCAGCAGCTTAGATCAGGGGGTGGGTGAGCAGTACTTC. This rearrangement joins TRBV7-8 to TRBJ2-7; 7 bases line up with TRBD1. The CDR3 is 14 residues long. Germline loops: CDR1 SGHVS, CDR2 FQNEAQ. V was clipped by 1 base and J by 7 bases; unmatched bases: 7.

With respect to this clonotype: The conserved closing phenylalanine or tryptophan is absent in this CDR3, likely reflecting a read error. V usage is TRBV7-3 and J usage is TRBJ2-3; perhaps TRBD2 as D (6 bases). Germline CDR1 is SGHTA and CDR2 is FQGTGA. The CDR3 runs 14 residues. V was clipped by 6 bases and J by 2 bases, with 12 bases between them. The CDR3, as DNA: TGTGCCAGCAGTTTTAGCGGATTCACAGATACGCAGTATTTG. As protein: CASSFSGFTDTQYL.

The chain has TRBV14 and TRBJ1-1, with D hard to call. Germline CDR1 reads SGHDN; CDR2 reads FVKESK. V was cut by 1 base and J by 0 bases, with 9 bases left in between. This CDR3 has 15 residues. The CDR3 region has the DNA TGTGCCAGCAGCCAAGTTCGTGATTTGAACACTGAAGCTTTCTTT. This sequence encodes CASSQVRDLNTEAFF.

This chain connects TRBV20-1 to TRBJ2-4; D uncertain. CDR3 length: 16 residues. Germline V lookup: CDR1 DFQATT, CDR2 SNEGSKA (reference sequence). Trimming pared 5 bases from V and 0 bases from J, leaving 17 bases between. Here the CDR3 reads CSAPPRQSLAKNIQYF. The CDR3 nucleotides read TGCAGTGCTCCCCCCCGGCAGTCACTAGCCAAAAACATTCAGTACTTC.

The chain recombines TRBV14 with TRBJ2-1, with 10 bases lining up with TRBD1. J was trimmed by 6 bases and V by 5 bases; bases with no gene match: 7. The CDR3 has 15 residues. Germline V gene data show CDR1 as SGHDN and CDR2 as FVKESK. CDR3: CASSTGTGATNEQFF. CDR3 sequence (DNA): TGTGCCAGCAGCACCGGGACAGGGGCGACCAATGAGCAGTTCTTC.

Comment on this clonotype: One end of the junction does not line up with germline, which may come from a read error. The rearrangement uses TRBV3-1 and TRBJ2-7; TRBD2 is a possible D gene (5 bases). The CDR3 sequence is 14 residues long. The V gene's germline CDR1 is LGHDT and CDR2 YNNKEL (reference sequence). As DNA, the CDR3 is TGTGCCAGCAGCCAAGCGGGAAGCTCCTACAAGCAGTACTTC. Translation gives CASSQAGSSYKQYF.

The rearrangement joins TRBV3-1 to TRBJ2-5, with D tentatively TRBD2 (6 bases). The CDR3 runs to 13 residues. Trimming left V 10 bases short and J 2 bases short, with 14 bases between. Germline-derived CDR1 and CDR2 are LGHDT and YNNKEL (reference sequence). CDR3 in amino acids: CATRDGLQETQYF. In DNA, the CDR3 is TGTGCCACACGGGACGGACTACAAGAGACCCAGTACTTC.

The V gene is TRBV12-3 or TRBV12-4, the J gene TRBJ1-5; 9 bases line up with TRBD1. V was clipped by 6 bases and J by 5 bases; unmatched bases: 8. The CDR3 covers 15 residues. CDR3 bases: TGTGCCAGCAGAACGGGACAGGGAGGGGATCAGCCCCAGCATTTT. Amino acids: CASRTGQGGDQPQHF.

This clonotype has just a few counts. The rearrangement joins TRBV29-1 to TRBJ1-2; D perhaps matches TRBD1 (5 bases). Trimming removed 7 bases at V and 2 bases at J, with 29 bases between. The CDR3 spans 18 residues. Germline V gene lookup returns CDR1 SQVTM and CDR2 ANQGSEA. The CDR3 is CSALQPGVLAGKNYGYTF. The DNA for the CDR3 is TGCAGCGCGCTGCAGCCCGGGGTTCTCGCAGGGAAGAACTATGGCTACACCTTC.

The chain combines TRBV12-3 or TRBV12-4 with TRBJ2-6; maybe TRBD2 (6 bases). V lost 3 bases and J 0 bases, leaving 15 bases between the germline ends. The CDR3 has 18 amino acids. The CDR3 here is CASSFRPTGVSGANVLTF. DNA of the CDR3: TGTGCCAGCAGTTTTCGACCTACGGGGGTCTCTGGGGCCAACGTCCTGACTTTC.

The gene calls are TRBV12-3 or TRBV12-4 and TRBJ2-1; D is perhaps TRBD1 or TRBD2 (6 bases each). V was shortened by 6 bases and J by 6 bases, with 15 bases between the two germline ends. CDR3 length equals 14 residues. CDR3: CASSPARGVNEQFF. The CDR3 nucleotides read TGTGCCAGCAGCCCTGCTAGGGGGGTCAATGAGCAGTTCTTC.

The J gene is TRBJ2-7, the V gene TRBV7-3; D could derive from TRBD1 or TRBD2 (5 bases each). V dropped 2 bases and J dropped 0 bases, with 14 bases sitting between them. The germline gives CDR1 SGHTA, CDR2 FQGTGA. The length of the CDR3 is 16 residues. The CDR3 DNA reads TGTGCCAGCAGCTTACAGGGTACTCTAGCCTCCTACGAGCAGTACTTC. Translated: CASSLQGTLASYEQYF.

The J gene is TRBJ2-7, the V gene TRBV25-1, with unresolved D. The CDR3 runs to 13 residues. V gave up 4 bases and J gave up 0 bases, with 7 bases separating them. CDR1 is MGHDK, CDR2 SYGVNS, per germline. The CDR3 here is CASSVYSSYEQYF. CDR3 bases: TGTGCCAGCAGTGTGTACAGCTCCTACGAGCAGTACTTC.

This clonotype showed up just once. The chain couples TRBV7-2 to TRBJ1-5; possibly TRBD1 for D (6 bases). The ends were cut back, 5 bases at V and 0 bases at J, with 8 bases in the middle. Per germline, CDR1 SGHTA and CDR2 FQGNSA. The CDR3 totals 14 residues. CDR3 region: CASSHRDSNQPQHF. The DNA of the CDR3 is TGTGCCAGCAGCCACAGGGATAGCAATCAGCCCCAGCATTTT.

This clonotype was detected only a few times. The V gene is TRBV3-1, the J gene TRBJ2-5; D may be TRBD1 (6 bases). Germline V gene lookup returns CDR1 LGHDT and CDR2 YNNKEL (reference sequence). V dropped 6 bases and J dropped 5 bases, with 13 bases sitting between them. The CDR3 spans 13 residues. The CDR3 coding sequence is TGTGCCAGCAGTCCATTCAGGGGTGAGACCCAGTACTTC. Amino acids: CASSPFRGETQYF.

The chain joins TRBV12-3 or TRBV12-4 to TRBJ2-3; unclear D gene. The CDR3 contains 16 residues. V was trimmed by 3 bases and J by 8 bases, leaving 21 bases between them. CDR3 in amino acids: CASSFPRAELAGTQYF. In nucleotides, the CDR3 is TGTGCCAGCAGTTTCCCACGGGCTGAACTCGCAGGTACGCAGTATTTT.

The rearrangement joins TRBV3-1 to TRBJ2-6, with 9 bases aligning to TRBD1. Germline CDR1 and CDR2: LGHDT and YNNKEL (reference sequence). The CDR3 has 17 residues. The ends lost 10 bases at V and 0 bases at J; junction bases unmatched: 10. The CDR3 DNA sequence: TGTGCCACCGTCCACGGGACAGGGAGCTCTGGGGCCAACGTCCTGACTTTC. It encodes CATVHGTGSSGANVLTF.

Only a few counts were recorded for this clonotype. The chain uses TRBV7-9 and TRBJ2-1, with 9 nucleotides matching TRBD2. CDR1 is SEHNR and CDR2 is FQNEAQ in the germline V gene (reference sequence). V shed 5 bases and J 4 bases; nucleotides not matched to a gene: 12. The CDR3 spans 17 residues. Here the CDR3 reads CASSDGTSLRGYNEQFF. The DNA for the CDR3 is TGTGCCAGCAGCGACGGGACTAGCCTAAGAGGGTACAATGAGCAGTTCTTC. Combining the CDR3 with reference TRBV7-9 and TRBJ2-1 gives the whole variable domain DTGVSQNPRHKITKRGQNVTFRCDPISEHNRLYWYRQTLGQGPEFLTYFQNEAQLEKSRLLSDRFSAERPKGSFSTLEIQRTEQGDSAMYLCASSDGTSLRGYNEQFFGPGTRLTVL.

The rearrangement uses TRBV5-4 and TRBJ2-7, with TRBD2 matching 8 bases. Germline V CDR1 and CDR2: SGHNT, YYREEE (reference sequence). The CDR3 is 17 amino acids. V lost 4 bases and J lost 3; bases outside the gene matches: 15. For the CDR3, the DNA is TGTGCCAGCAGCAACGCCATGAAGCGGGGGCTGGACTACGAGCAGTACTTC. Translation gives CASSNAMKRGLDYEQYF.

The chain uses TRBV15 and TRBJ2-7; D may be TRBD2 (5 bases). CDR1 is LNHNV, CDR2 YYDKDF, per germline (reference sequence). The CDR3 is 15 amino acids. V lost 4 bases and J 0 bases, leaving 13 bases between the germline ends. The CDR3 DNA reads as TGTGCCACCAGCACGGGCGGGTTCTACTCCTACGAGCAGTACTTC. Translating gives CATSTGGFYSYEQYF.

J is TRBJ2-5 and V is TRBV19; D uncertain. V dropped 6 bases and J dropped 3 bases, with 11 bases sitting between them. The CDR3 extends over 13 amino acids. Germline V lookup: CDR1 LNHDA, CDR2 SQIVND (reference sequence). The CDR3 sequence: CASRPEAEETQYF. As DNA, the CDR3 is TGTGCCAGTAGACCTGAGGCCGAAGAGACCCAGTACTTC.

This clonotype has a handful of counts. This sequence joins TRBV25-1 and TRBJ2-2, with a possible D match to TRBD1 (7 bases). V was clipped by 7 bases and J by 1 base, with 16 bases between them. The CDR3 consists of 16 residues. The germline gives CDR1 MGHDK, CDR2 SYGVNS. In DNA, the CDR3 is TGTGCCAGCATCCCACGGGGGACAGAGAACACCGGGGAGCTGTTTTTT. Encoded protein: CASIPRGTENTGELFF.

This clonotype was seen many times. The genes are TRBV7-3 and TRBJ1-4; a weak D match, TRBD1 (6 bases). The V gene's germline CDR1 is SGHTA and CDR2 FQGTGA. V dropped 5 bases and J dropped 7 bases, with 17 bases sitting between them. The CDR3 is 15 amino acids. The CDR3 sequence: CASSPRPGEGEKLFF. Written as DNA, the CDR3 is TGTGCCAGCAGCCCTCGCCCAGGGGAGGGTGAAAAACTGTTTTTT.

This clonotype showed up just a few times. The chain uses TRBV20-1 and TRBJ2-2; TRBD2 agrees at 7 bases. CDR3 length: 17 amino acids. Germline V gives CDR1 DFQATT, CDR2 SNEGSKA (reference sequence). The junction had 13 bases not matched to a gene; V was cut back by 3 bases and J by 3 bases. The CDR3 protein is CSASHLGEGEYTGELFF. The DNA for the CDR3 is TGCAGTGCTAGTCACCTTGGGGAGGGCGAATACACCGGGGAGCTGTTTTTT.